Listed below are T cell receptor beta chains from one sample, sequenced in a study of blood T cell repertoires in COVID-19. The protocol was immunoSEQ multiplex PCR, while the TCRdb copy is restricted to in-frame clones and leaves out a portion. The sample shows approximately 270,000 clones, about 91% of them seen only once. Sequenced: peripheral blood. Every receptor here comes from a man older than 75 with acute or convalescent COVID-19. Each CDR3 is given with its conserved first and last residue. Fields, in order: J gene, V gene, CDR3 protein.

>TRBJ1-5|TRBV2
CASSVAGINQPQHF
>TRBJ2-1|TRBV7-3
CASSLTSGTNNEQFF
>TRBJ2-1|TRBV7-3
CASSLSPGLAGDNEQFF
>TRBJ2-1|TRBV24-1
CATSDPSGGRTYNEQFF
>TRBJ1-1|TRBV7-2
CASRLRTGNTEAFF
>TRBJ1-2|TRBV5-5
CASTNNHGTGAPSGYTF
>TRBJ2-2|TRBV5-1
CASRRGLAVNTGELFF
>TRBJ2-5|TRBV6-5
CASRPTGAGTQYF
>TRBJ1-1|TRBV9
CASSVAGDPNTEAFF
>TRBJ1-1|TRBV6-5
CASSYQRQGKTEAFF
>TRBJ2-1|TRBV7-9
CASSLPRRLAGSNNEQFF
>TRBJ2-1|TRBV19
CASTPLAGGPNEQFF
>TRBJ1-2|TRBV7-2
CASSLGFRDYGYTF
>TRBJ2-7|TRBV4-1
CASSQGTTSVTYEQYF
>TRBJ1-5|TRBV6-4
CANIQGYNQPQHF
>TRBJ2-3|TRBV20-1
CSASLAGGADTQYF
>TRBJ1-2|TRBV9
CASSIDGHGYTF
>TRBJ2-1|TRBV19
CASSKRQLDEQFF
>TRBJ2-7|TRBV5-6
CASSPASGGLGEQYF
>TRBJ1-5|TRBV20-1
CSASPPAGNQPQHF
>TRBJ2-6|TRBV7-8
CASSLARGSGANVLTF
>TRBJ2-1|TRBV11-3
CASSLLAGNEQFF
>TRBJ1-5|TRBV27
CASSLSSGGNQPQHF
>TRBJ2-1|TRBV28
CASSLPRTADNEQFF
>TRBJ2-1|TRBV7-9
CASSSSGPYNEQFF
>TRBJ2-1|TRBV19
CASTSGSSYNEQFF
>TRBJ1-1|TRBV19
CASKIPGEAFF
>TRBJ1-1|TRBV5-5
CASARLNTEAFF
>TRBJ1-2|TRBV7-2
CASSAGGVGYGYTF
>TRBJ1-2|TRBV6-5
CASSYLAGQGYYGYTF
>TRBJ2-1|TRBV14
CASSPTVLAGAGNEQFF
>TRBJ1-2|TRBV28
CASSVHRVNDYGYTF
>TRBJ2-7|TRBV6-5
CASRAYPGSYEQYF
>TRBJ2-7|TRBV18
CASSPGTGSNYEQYF
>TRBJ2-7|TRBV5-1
CASSLAGGSGEYEQYF
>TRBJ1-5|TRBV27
CASSRGGGSNQPQHF
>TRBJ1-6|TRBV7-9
CASSHQGSPLHF
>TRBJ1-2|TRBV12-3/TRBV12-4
CASSLNGLYGYTF
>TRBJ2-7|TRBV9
CASSVGQEEYEQYF
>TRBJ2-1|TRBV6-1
CASSGTGGFRGLEQFF